This entry features one TCR beta chain sequence. Everyone who took part was roughly 18 to 89 years old, and they came from roughly 25 US areas. Participant reports of clinical history set cohort assignment. The germline gives CDR1 MDHEN, CDR2 SYDVKM. The CDR3 extends over 14 amino acids. Trimming shortened V by 4 bases and J by 3 bases, and 12 bases separated the two germline ends. TCRdb's copy holds only in-frame clones and misses some; the assay was immunoSEQ multiplex PCR. The sample consists of nearly 200,000 clones, about 86% of them appearing once. The data stem from a study of blood T cell repertoires in COVID-19. Study overall: Acute and convalescent COVID-19 specimens originated in the United States, Italy and Spain. PBMCs, B-cell-depleted T cells, or T cells were the source of the cDNA or gDNA that made up the material.

Specimen: PBMCs or T cells enriched from blood (not recorded which). The chain combines TRBV28 with TRBJ2-5; possible D gene TRBD1, 5 bases. The origin of this receptor is a middle-aged man who had recovered from COVID-19. DNA of the CDR3: TGTGCCAGCAGTTCACGGACATATAAAGAGACCCAGTACTTC. As protein: CASSSRTYKETQYF. The entire variable domain, with the rest obtained from reference TRBV28 and TRBJ2-5, is as follows: DVKVTQSSRYLVKRTGEKVFLECVQDMDHENMFWYRQDPGLGLRLIYFSYDVKMKEKGDIPEGYSVSREKKERFSLILESASTNQTSMYLCASSSRTYKETQYFGPGTRLLVL.